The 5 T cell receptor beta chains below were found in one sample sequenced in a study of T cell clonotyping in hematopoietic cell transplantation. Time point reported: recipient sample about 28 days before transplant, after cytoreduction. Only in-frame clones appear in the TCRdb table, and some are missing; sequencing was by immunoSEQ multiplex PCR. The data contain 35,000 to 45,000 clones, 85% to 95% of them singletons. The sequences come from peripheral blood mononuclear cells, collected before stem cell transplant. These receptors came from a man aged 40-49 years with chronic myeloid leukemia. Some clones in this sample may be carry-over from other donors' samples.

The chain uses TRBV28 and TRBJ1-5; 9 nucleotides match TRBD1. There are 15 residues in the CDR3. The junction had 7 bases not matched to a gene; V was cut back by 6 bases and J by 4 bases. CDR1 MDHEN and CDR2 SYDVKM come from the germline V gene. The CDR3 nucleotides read TGTGCCAGCAGAAACAGGGGGCAAAGGAATCAGCCCCAGCATTTT. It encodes CASRNRGQRNQPQHF.

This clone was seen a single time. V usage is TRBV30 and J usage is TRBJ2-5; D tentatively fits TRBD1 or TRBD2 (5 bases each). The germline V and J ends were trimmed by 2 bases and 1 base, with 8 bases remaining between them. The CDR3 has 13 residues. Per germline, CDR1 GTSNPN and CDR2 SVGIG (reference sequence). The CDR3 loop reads CAWSRDLQETQYF. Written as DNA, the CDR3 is TGTGCCTGGAGTAGGGACCTCCAAGAGACCCAGTACTTC. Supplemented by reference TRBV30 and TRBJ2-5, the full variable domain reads SQTIHQWPATLVQPVGSPLSLECTVEGTSNPNLYWYRQAAGRGLQLLFYSVGIGQISSEVPQNLSASRPQDRQFILSSKKLLLSDSGFYLCAWSRDLQETQYFGPGTRLLVL.

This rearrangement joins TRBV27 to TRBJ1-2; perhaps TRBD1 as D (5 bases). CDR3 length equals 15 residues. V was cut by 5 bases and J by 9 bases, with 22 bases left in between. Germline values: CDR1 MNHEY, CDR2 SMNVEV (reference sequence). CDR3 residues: CASSPLWGPYASYTF. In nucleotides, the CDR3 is TGTGCCAGCAGTCCGCTTTGGGGACCCTATGCGAGCTACACCTTC.

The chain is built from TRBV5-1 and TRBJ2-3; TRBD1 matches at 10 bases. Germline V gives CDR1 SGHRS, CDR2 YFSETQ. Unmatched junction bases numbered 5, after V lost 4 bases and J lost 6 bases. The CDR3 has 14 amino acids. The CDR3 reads CASSVGQGLDTQYF. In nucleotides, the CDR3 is TGCGCCAGCAGCGTGGGACAGGGGTTGGATACGCAGTATTTT.

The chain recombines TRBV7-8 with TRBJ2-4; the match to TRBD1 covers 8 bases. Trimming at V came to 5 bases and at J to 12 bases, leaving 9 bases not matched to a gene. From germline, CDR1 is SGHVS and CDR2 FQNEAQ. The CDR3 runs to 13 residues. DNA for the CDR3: TGTGCCAGCAGCCTAGACAGGGGCTATGGTCAGTACTTC. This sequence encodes CASSLDRGYGQYF. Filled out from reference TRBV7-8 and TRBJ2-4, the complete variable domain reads GAGVSQSPRYKVAKRGQDVALRCDPISGHVSLFWYQQALGQGPEFLTYFQNEAQLDKSGLPSDRFFAERPEGSVSTLKIQRTQQEDSAVYLCASSLDRGYGQYFGAGTRLSVL.